This TCR beta chain derives from a study of metastatic and nonmetastatic thyroid tumors (dated by TCRdb to about 2020). General notes on the study: The researchers compared repertoires between peripheral blood samples and tumor or nodule tissue samples from patients with malignant or benign thyroid disease. Broader findings and caveats from the paper: In both blood and tumor samples, TCR beta diversity was reported to be significantly higher in malignant tumors than in benign nodules.

The table lists this clone with a few counts. Its antigen has not been determined. Base qualities are not at hand, and no much larger clone is one base apart. The library was obtained by PCR. For sequencing, an Illumina HiSeq 4000 was employed. The TCR beta-chain CDR3 region of each patient was profiled by high-throughput sequencing. The source study handled its data this way. A classifier to discriminate distant-metastatic papillary thyroid cancer patients was built from CDR3 differences across clinicopathological groups. The Shannon index was used to measure repertoire diversity, and the Morisita-Horn index was used to measure how similar tumor and blood repertoires were. Starting from the raw public reads, TCRdb applied fastp trimming at Q25, assembled clones with MiXCR and retained in-frame beta chains. The V and J calls were not made by the authors but by TCRdb's processing. For this sample the table gives approximately 25,000 clones, of which approximately 24% were detected only once. The ten largest clonotypes hold 18% of the sample.

No treatment had been received by any patient before thyroid surgery. Using T-cell receptor beta sequencing, the researchers looked back retrospectively at clinical samples from patients, gathered between about 2011 and 2019. Reading from cysteine to phenylalanine, the CDR3 counts 15 amino acids. The read is trimmed to its CDR3 DNA, 45 bases read in frame from base 1. Sequences KGHSH (CDR1) and LQKENI (CDR2) are obtained from the germline V gene. Relative to germline, V is 3 bases shorter and J is 5 bases shorter, with 14 bases between their ends. The sample taken for sequencing was blood. The clonotype originates from a male donor with papillary thyroid cancer or a benign thyroid nodule (not recorded which). Some clones in this sample may be carry-over from other donors' samples. This chain joins TRBV18 to TRBJ2-4, with a tentative D gene TRBD2 over 6 matching bases. This receptor carries the CDR3 CASSPLGSQENIQYF. The sequenced DNA is TGTGCCAGCTCACCTCTCGGGAGCCAGGAAAACATTCAGTACTTC.